This is a list of T cell receptor beta chains from one sample in a study of T cells in Graves' hyperthyroidism and ophthalmopathy. TCRdb re-analysed the multiplex PCR reads in MiXCR, keeping a single row per CDR3 protein. The sample includes hundreds of thousands of distinct CDR3 sequences, about 14% of them seen just once. The sample comprised blood. The source of these receptors is a man aged 18 to 30 with Graves' ophthalmopathy. The CDR3 runs from the conserved cysteine through the conserved F or W. The D gene is left open where the match is weak. Clone size is stated in some rows and not others, as once, few, many or a class when expanded.

TGCGCCAGCAGTGAGTCGACTAGCGGGAGTAGGAGCACAGATACGCAGTATTTT,CASSESTSGSRSTDTQYF,TRBD2,TRBV10-1,many,TRBJ2-3
TGTGCCAGCAGTTTCGGTCAGGGGGCGGATGGCTACACCTTC,CASSFGQGADGYTF,TRBD1,TRBV12-3/TRBV12-4,-,TRBJ1-2
TGCGCCAGCAGCAACTGGGGGGGAGACGAGCAGTTCTTC,CASSNWGGDEQFF,TRBD2,TRBV5-1,-,TRBJ2-1
TGTGCCAGCAGTTTTGAGGCAGGGGCCGAGCAGTACTTC,CASSFEAGAEQYF,-,TRBV12-3/TRBV12-4,-,TRBJ2-7
TGTGCCAGCAGCTTTGAATTAGCGGATTCCGGGACCCAGTACTTC,CASSFELADSGTQYF,-,TRBV7-9,many,TRBJ2-5
TGTGCCAGCAGCTTCCCTAGGGGACAGGGGACCATAAACTATGGCTACACCTTC,CASSFPRGQGTINYGYTF,TRBD1,TRBV7-2,-,TRBJ1-2
TGCAGTGCTACTCAGGGGGTAGCGAACACCGGGGAGCTGTTTTTT,CSATQGVANTGELFF,TRBD1,TRBV20-1,-,TRBJ2-2
TGTGCCACCGACCTGGGGGTGAACACTGAAGCTTTCTTT,CATDLGVNTEAFF,-,TRBV19,-,TRBJ1-1
TGTGCCAGCAGCCAACCTGGGACAGTCGTCAGGGAGACCCAGTACTTC,CASSQPGTVVRETQYF,TRBD1,TRBV3-1,many,TRBJ2-5
TGTGCCAGCAGTGAGGACAGGGACTATGGCTACACCTTC,CASSEDRDYGYTF,TRBD1,TRBV6-1,many,TRBJ1-2
TGTGCCAGCAGCCAAGATCTAGACAGCCTTTCCGAAGCTTTCTTT,CASSQDLDSLSEAFF,-,TRBV3-1,-,TRBJ1-1
TGTGCCTGGAGATGGGTGGGACAGGGGAATTCACCCCTCCACTTT,CAWRWVGQGNSPLHF,TRBD1,TRBV30,few,TRBJ1-6
TGTGCCAGCAGTTTGGGACTAGCGGGGACCGGTTTCGATACGCAGTATTTT,CASSLGLAGTGFDTQYF,TRBD2,TRBV12-3/TRBV12-4,-,TRBJ2-3
TGTGCCAGCAGCTTGGGGGCTCCTACCTACAATGAGCAGTTCTTC,CASSLGAPTYNEQFF,-,TRBV5-8,-,TRBJ2-1
TGTGCCAGCAGCGGGCAGGGTAACACTGAAGCTTTCTTT,CASSGQGNTEAFF,-,TRBV2,medium-sized,TRBJ1-1
TGTGCCAGCAGCGTAGGCGGACAGGTTAACTATGGCTACACCTTC,CASSVGGQVNYGYTF,TRBD1,TRBV9,few,TRBJ1-2
TGTGCCAGCTCACCTGCGACAGGTAGTTACGAGCAGTACTTC,CASSPATGSYEQYF,-,TRBV18,many,TRBJ2-7
TGTGCCAGCAGCCAAGTTCACGGGGAGCTGTTTTTT,CASSQVHGELFF,-,TRBV3-1,many,TRBJ2-2
TGTGCCTGGAGTCCCCTTAGCTCCTACAATGAGCAGTTCTTC,CAWSPLSSYNEQFF,-,TRBV30,-,TRBJ2-1
TGTGCCAGCAGTCCCGCCCCAGGCTCCTACAATGAGCAGTTCTTC,CASSPAPGSYNEQFF,-,TRBV7-9,many,TRBJ2-1
TGTGCCAGCAGTGAGCGCCAGCGGGGGAACAATGAGCAGTTCTTC,CASSERQRGNNEQFF,TRBD2,TRBV2,-,TRBJ2-1
TGTGCCAGCAGTCATACTCCGCTGTACGAGCAGTACTTC,CASSHTPLYEQYF,-,TRBV27,many,TRBJ2-7
TGTGCCAGTAGTTCCGGGACTAGCGGTAGGAACCCCTCCTACGAGCAGTACTTC,CASSSGTSGRNPSYEQYF,TRBD2,TRBV19,-,TRBJ2-7